Listed below are T cell receptor beta chains from one sample, sequenced in a study of blood T cell repertoires in COVID-19. Assay used: immunoSEQ multiplex PCR; TCRdb lists only in-frame clones, some missing. This repertoire shows more than 200,000 clones, about 88% found once; its top ten account for over 5%. Sample: peripheral blood. These receptors were obtained from a woman aged 55-69 years with COVID-19, enrolled during active disease. Both conserved end residues are part of each CDR3. The D gene is left open where the match is weak. Clone size is stated in some rows and not others, as once, few, many or a class when expanded.

clone_size	v_call	d_call	j_call	cdr3_nt	cdr3_aa
.	TRBV24-1	.	TRBJ2-4	TGTGCCACCACCCAATCCGGGAGGGGGCAATATAGCGTACTAGCCAAAAACATTCAGTACTTC	CATTQSGRGQYSVLAKNIQYF
.	TRBV14	TRBD1	TRBJ1-1	TGTGCCAGCAGCCCCCGCCGACAGGGCCCGACTCTCCCGGGGGCTTTCTTT	CASSPRRQGPTLPGAFF
.	TRBV10-3	.	TRBJ2-1	TGTGCCATCGCCCTAGGGACAAAAAGGCATAATGAGCAGTTCTTC	CAIALGTKRHNEQFF
.	TRBV5-8	.	TRBJ2-7	TGTGCCAGCAGCTTGGAGCGGGCTCGTCTCTCCTACGAGCAGTACTTC	CASSLERARLSYEQYF
.	TRBV10-1	TRBD2	TRBJ2-1	TGCGCCAGCAGTGAGTCTCGAGAGACTAGCGGGAGAAGCAATGAGCAGTTCTTC	CASSESRETSGRSNEQFF
.	TRBV30	TRBD2	TRBJ2-1	TGTGCCTGGAGCCCAGCTAGCGGGAATTACAATGAGCAGTTCTTC	CAWSPASGNYNEQFF
.	TRBV28	.	TRBJ1-2	TGTGCCAGCAGTTTGAGCCAGGACACTGACGGCTACACCTTC	CASSLSQDTDGYTF
.	TRBV29-1	.	TRBJ2-7	TGCAGCTATTCCCCGGGGACATTTGGCTACGAGCAGTACTTC	CSYSPGTFGYEQYF
.	TRBV4-1	TRBD1	TRBJ2-5	TGCGCCAGCAGCCAAGATCCTCCGGGACAGGGGTTTGGGACCCAGTACTTC	CASSQDPPGQGFGTQYF
.	TRBV7-6	.	TRBJ2-2	TGTGCCAGCAGCAGCGCACTAGCCCGGGTTGGTGCCGGGGAGCTGTTTTTT	CASSSALARVGAGELFF
few	TRBV5-6	TRBD2	TRBJ2-3	TGTGCCAGCAGCAAGGGACTAGCGGATCCCCGGGATACGCAGTATTTT	CASSKGLADPRDTQYF
.	TRBV5-1	.	TRBJ2-6	TGCGCCAGCAGCTTGGGGGGACACTCGTCTGGGGCCAACGTCCTGACTTTC	CASSLGGHSSGANVLTF
.	TRBV10-3	.	TRBJ2-1	TGTGCCATCAGTGGGTGGGGGGATGAGCACAATGAGCAGTTCTTC	CAISGWGDEHNEQFF